The 12 T cell receptor beta chains below come from one sample, sequenced in a study of CD8 T cells in Susac syndrome. The authors reverse transcribed roughly 0.5 to 1 ug RNA with random hexamers. TCRdb independently ran MiXCR on the immunoSEQ multiplex PCR reads; one entry per CDR3 protein. The sample contains approximately 220,000 distinct CDR3 sequences, around 95% of which appear only once. Specimen: CD4+ T cells from PBMCs. Every receptor here comes from a human donor with multiple sclerosis.

This clonotype was picked up one time. The rearrangement joins TRBV7-2 to TRBJ2-3; TRBD2 aligns across 8 bases. The CDR3 consists of 15 residues. V dropped 2 bases and J dropped 6; count of bases not matched to a gene: 7. CDR1 and CDR2 (germline): SGHTA, FQGNSA. The CDR3 nucleotides read TGTGCCAGCAGCTTAACGGGGGGGCCGTGGGATACGCAGTATTTT. Translation: CASSLTGGPWDTQYF.

This chain joins TRBV18 and TRBJ1-4; 9 bases align to TRBD1. Germline V CDR1 and CDR2: KGHSH, LQKENI. This CDR3 contains 17 residues. V lost 3 bases to trimming and J lost 3 bases; unmatched junction nucleotides: 8. The chain's CDR3 is CASSPDRGTRPNEKLFF. In nucleotides, the CDR3 is TGTGCCAGCTCACCGGACAGGGGTACCCGGCCTAATGAAAAACTGTTTTTT.

The gene calls are TRBV6-4 and TRBJ2-2; D is unclear. From germline, CDR1 is MRHNA and CDR2 SNTAGT. The CDR3 consists of 14 residues. Trimming took 2 bases from V and 5 from J, leaving 9 bases between them. CDR3 loop: CASSDRLGTGELFF. In nucleotides, the CDR3 is TGTGCCAGCAGTGACAGGCTCGGTACCGGGGAGCTGTTTTTT.

The CDR3 region is CAWSSRRYNEQFF. The CDR3 nucleotides read TGTGCCTGGAGTTCCAGGAGATACAATGAGCAGTTCTTC. This chain links TRBV30 with TRBJ2-1, with D unresolved. Between the trimmed V and J ends, which lost 2 bases and 4 bases, there was a span of 9 bases. Germline V gene data show CDR1 as GTSNPN and CDR2 as SVGIG (reference sequence). The CDR3 has 13 residues.

The chain joins TRBV30 to TRBJ2-1, with D unclear. In germline, CDR1 is GTSNPN, CDR2 SVGIG (reference sequence). Trimming cost V 0 bases and J 12 bases, with 9 bases left between them. CDR3 length equals 11 residues. The CDR3 DNA is TGTGCCTGGAGTGTTGGGAAAAGGCAGTTCTTC. This encodes CAWSVGKRQFF.

This chain links TRBV29-1 with TRBJ1-2; unclear D gene. The CDR3 runs 13 residues. The germline gives CDR1 SQVTM, CDR2 ANQGSEA. Deletions cut 4 bases from V and 0 bases from J, with 9 bases between. This CDR3 reads CSVGTSANYGYTF. CDR3 coding DNA: TGCAGCGTTGGAACCAGCGCTAACTATGGCTACACCTTC.

The V and J genes are TRBV20-1 and TRBJ2-3; D is undetermined. Germline V lookup: CDR1 DFQATT, CDR2 SNEGSKA (reference sequence). This CDR3 comprises 11 residues. Between the trimmed V and J ends, which lost 7 bases and 0 bases, there was a span of 5 bases. CDR3 in amino acids: CSVHSTDTQYF. For the CDR3, the DNA is TGCAGTGTCCACAGCACAGATACGCAGTATTTT.

The V call is TRBV20-1, the J call TRBJ1-2; D perhaps matches TRBD1 (5 bases). The CDR3 spans 15 residues. V lost 2 bases to trimming and J lost 5 bases, with 18 bases between them. Germline V gene data show CDR1 as DFQATT and CDR2 as SNEGSKA (reference sequence). The CDR3 loop is CSARMFGAQGYGYTF. The CDR3 DNA sequence: TGCAGTGCTAGAATGTTTGGGGCGCAAGGGTATGGCTACACCTTC.

The CDR3 DNA is TGTGCCAGCAGTGAAGCGCCTAGCGGGGGGGCCGAGACCCAGTACTTC. Translation gives CASSEAPSGGAETQYF. V is TRBV2 and J is TRBJ2-5; 12 nucleotides align to TRBD2. The germline CDR1 and CDR2 sequences are SNHLY and FYNNEI. The CDR3 consists of 16 residues. With V trimmed by 0 bases and J by 5 bases, 4 bases remained unmatched.

The V and J genes are TRBV18 and TRBJ2-7; 14 nucleotides align to TRBD2. The J segment lost 2 bases and the V segment lost 2 bases, leaving 8 bases of the junction unmatched. Germline loops: CDR1 KGHSH, CDR2 LQKENI. The CDR3 totals 18 residues. CDR3 in amino acids: CASSPYGGTSGGTYEQYF. In DNA, the CDR3 is TGTGCCAGCTCACCATACGGAGGGACTAGCGGGGGAACCTACGAGCAGTACTTC.

The rearrangement links TRBV3-1 to TRBJ2-1; the D gene is possibly TRBD2 (6 bases). This CDR3 has 16 residues. Germline V gene sequence: CDR1 LGHDT, CDR2 YNNKEL (reference sequence). Deletions cut 3 bases from V and 5 bases from J, with 17 bases between. The DNA for the CDR3 is TGTGCCAGCAGCCACTATAGCGGAAAGGACAACAATGAGCAGTTCTTC. Translated, it gives CASSHYSGKDNNEQFF.

This sequence joins TRBV12-3 or TRBV12-4 and TRBJ1-5; no clear D. Trimming cost V 3 bases and J 6 bases, with 9 bases left between them. The CDR3 sequence is 13 residues long. Here the CDR3 reads CASSFTSGQPQHF. CDR3 nucleotide sequence: TGTGCCAGCAGTTTCACCTCCGGTCAGCCCCAGCATTTT.